This T cell receptor beta chain came from a study of T-cell memory formation after mild COVID-19. Study-wide results and caveats: Balance between CD4 and CD8 was seen in clones contracting day 15 to 85, and a CD4+ lean was seen in later expanders.

For this clonotype: Its target is unknown.

CDR1 and CDR2 (germline): DFQATT, SNEGSKA (reference sequence). The germline V and J ends were trimmed by 5 bases and 5 bases, with 15 bases remaining between them. The CDR3 consists of 13 residues. TCR alpha and TCR beta cDNA libraries carrying sample barcodes and UMIs came from 5'RACE with constant-segment primers. Using its own MiXCR run on the 5' RACE reads, TCRdb lists one record per CDR3 protein. The table records hundreds of thousands of distinct CDR3 sequences, 18% of them present only once. Sequenced input: PBMCs or a T cell subset sorted from them (not recorded which). This TCR derives from an adult woman who had mild COVID-19 (a few samples of this study predate the infection). Cell type and time point are not known. J is TRBJ2-5 and V is TRBV20-1; the D gene is possibly TRBD2 (6 bases). CDR3 protein: CSAPGAAGETQYF. DNA of the CDR3: TGCAGTGCTCCGGGAGCAGCTGGGGAGACCCAGTACTTC.